The TCR beta chain under discussion was sequenced for a study of cytomegalovirus exposure and HLA in healthy donors. Background on the study: The roughly 110 validation repertoires used the same platform as the roughly 700 first-cohort repertoires (as reported by a later analysis). Overall study results and limits: Altogether, some 170 TCR beta chains were recorded as cytomegalovirus-associated.

The donors were members of the validation cohort comprising over 100 subjects, separate from the roughly 650-subject first cohort. Concerning this clone: Its antigen is currently unknown.

The table came from immunoSEQ multiplex PCR; TCRdb's copy has only in-frame clones and leaves some out. The repertoire holds 65,000 to 75,000 clones, with 94% as singletons. The sequenced sample consisted of PBMCs. The receptor was derived from a man aged 18 to 29 in good health and CMV-seropositive.

The CDR3 nucleotides read TGCAGCGTTGGGGGGCAAAACTTGAACACTGAAGCTTTCTTT. Its protein product is CSVGGQNLNTEAFF. The chain links TRBV29-1 to TRBJ1-1, with a tentative D call TRBD1 (6 bases). Germline-derived CDR1 and CDR2 are SQVTM and ANQGSEA. Trimming shortened V by 4 bases and J by 0 bases, and 12 bases separated the two germline ends. The CDR3 loop spans 14 amino acids.